This TCR beta chain came from a study of T cells in women clearing cervical HPV infection. About the research overall: For cases, blood was sampled a median approximately 150 days after lesion detection, interquartile range roughly 80 to 200 days.

Clones were sequenced by immunoSEQ multiplex PCR, and TCRdb holds only the in-frame ones, with some missing. The sample features roughly 40,000 clones, with around 4.5% in its top ten. Unmatched junction bases numbered 10, after V lost 2 bases and J lost 2 bases. Germline assignment: CDR1 SGHRS and CDR2 YFSETQ. The CDR3 totals 18 residues. Study results and caveats: Cases carried less TRBV6-7 than controls: roughly 0.12% versus 0.17%.

Remarks on this clone: Its target is not known. The read stops 3 residues short of the end of the CDR3; the missing end is completed from the germline J gene.

This chain uses TRBV5-1 with TRBJ2-3; TRBD2 aligns across 11 bases. The sequenced sample was blood buffy coat. This sequence originates from a woman aged 18 to 75 with a cervical HPV16 infection that either progressed to CIN3+ or cleared (not recorded which). The CDR3 bases that were read are TGCGCCAGCAGCTTTGGGGGTCTAGCGGGGGGATCCACAGATACG. Amino acid sequence: CASSFGGLAGGSTDT. From start to end, the CDR3 is CASSFGGLAGGSTDTQYF.